This T cell receptor beta chain originates from a study of T cell responses to AZD1222 COVID-19 vaccine. Background on the study: Pooling covered second doses at about 4 or about 12 weeks. General study findings and limits: Samples come after the peak T cell response, not at day 14. Among the donors, most were white British and more were female, and clonal diversity was possibly underestimated.

Sequencing was performed with immunoSEQ multiplex PCR; in TCRdb, only in-frame clones are kept and a portion is missing. The sample has fewer than 130,000 clones; about 92% are singletons. Germline CDR1 LNHDA, CDR2 SQIVND (reference sequence). The CDR3 runs 15 residues. Between the trimmed V and J ends, which lost 2 bases and 4 bases, there was a span of 15 bases. About this clone itself: Its specificity is unknown.

This chain joins TRBV19 and TRBJ2-7; a weak D match, TRBD1 (7 bases). The receptor was derived from an adult in good health. Sequencing was performed on peripheral blood, taken on day 0 of AZD1222 vaccination. The CDR3: CASSISAGGRYEQYF. Written as DNA, the CDR3 is TGTGCCAGTAGTATATCGGCAGGGGGGAGGTACGAGCAGTACTTC.